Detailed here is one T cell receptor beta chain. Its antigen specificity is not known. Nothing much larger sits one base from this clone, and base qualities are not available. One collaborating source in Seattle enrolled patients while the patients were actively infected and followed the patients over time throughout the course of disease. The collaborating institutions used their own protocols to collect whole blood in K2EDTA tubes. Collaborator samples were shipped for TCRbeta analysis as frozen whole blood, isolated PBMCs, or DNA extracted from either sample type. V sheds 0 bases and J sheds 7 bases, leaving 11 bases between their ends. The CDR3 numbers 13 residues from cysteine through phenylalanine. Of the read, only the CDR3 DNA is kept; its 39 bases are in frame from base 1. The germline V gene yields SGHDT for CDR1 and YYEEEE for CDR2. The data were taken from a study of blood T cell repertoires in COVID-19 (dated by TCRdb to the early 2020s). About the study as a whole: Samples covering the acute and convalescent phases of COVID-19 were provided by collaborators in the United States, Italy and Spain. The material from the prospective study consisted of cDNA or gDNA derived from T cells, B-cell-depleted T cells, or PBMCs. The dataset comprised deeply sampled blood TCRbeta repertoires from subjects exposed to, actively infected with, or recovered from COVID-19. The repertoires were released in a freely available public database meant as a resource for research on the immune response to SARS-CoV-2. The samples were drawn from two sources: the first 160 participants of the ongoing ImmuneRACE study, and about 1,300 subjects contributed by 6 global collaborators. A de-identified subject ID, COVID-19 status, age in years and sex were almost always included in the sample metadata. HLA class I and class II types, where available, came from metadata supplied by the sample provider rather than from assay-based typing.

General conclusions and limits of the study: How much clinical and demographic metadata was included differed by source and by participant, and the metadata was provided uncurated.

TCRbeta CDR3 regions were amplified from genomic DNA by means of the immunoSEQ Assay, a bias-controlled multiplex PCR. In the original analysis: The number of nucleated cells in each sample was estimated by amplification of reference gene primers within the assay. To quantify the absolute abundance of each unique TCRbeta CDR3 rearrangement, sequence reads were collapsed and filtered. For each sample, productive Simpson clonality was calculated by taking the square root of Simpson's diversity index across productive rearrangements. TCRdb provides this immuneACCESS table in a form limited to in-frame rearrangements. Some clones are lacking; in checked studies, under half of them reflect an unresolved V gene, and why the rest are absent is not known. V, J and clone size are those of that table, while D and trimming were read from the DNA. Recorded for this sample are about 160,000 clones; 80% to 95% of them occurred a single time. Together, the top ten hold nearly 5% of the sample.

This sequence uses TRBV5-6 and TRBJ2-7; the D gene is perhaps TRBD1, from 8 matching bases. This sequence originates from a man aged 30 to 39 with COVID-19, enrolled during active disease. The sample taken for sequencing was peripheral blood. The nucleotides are TGTGCCAGCAGCTTGGACAGGGGGGGAGAGCAGTACTTC. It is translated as CASSLDRGGEQYF.